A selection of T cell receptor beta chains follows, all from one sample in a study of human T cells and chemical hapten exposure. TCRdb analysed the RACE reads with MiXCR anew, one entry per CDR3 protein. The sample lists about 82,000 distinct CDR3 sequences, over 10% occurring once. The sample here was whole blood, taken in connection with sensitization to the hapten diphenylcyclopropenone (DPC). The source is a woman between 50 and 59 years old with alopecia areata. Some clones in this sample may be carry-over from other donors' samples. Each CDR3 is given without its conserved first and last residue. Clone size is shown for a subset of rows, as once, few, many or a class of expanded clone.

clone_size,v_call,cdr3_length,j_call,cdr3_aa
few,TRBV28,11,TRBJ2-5,ASTQRDPGAQY
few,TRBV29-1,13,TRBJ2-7,SVEDQQGATYEQY
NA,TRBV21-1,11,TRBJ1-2,ASSKVGPYGYT
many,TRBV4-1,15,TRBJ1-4,ASSPFGTGDPNEKLF
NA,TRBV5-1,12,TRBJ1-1,ASSVAQENTEAF
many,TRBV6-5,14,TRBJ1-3,ASSTGTELSGNTIY
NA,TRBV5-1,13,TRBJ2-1,ASSLSTSGNNEQF
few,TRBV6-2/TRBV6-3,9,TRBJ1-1,ASTQGSEAF
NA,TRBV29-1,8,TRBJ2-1,SAKVDEQF
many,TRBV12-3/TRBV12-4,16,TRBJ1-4,ASSPPTGLLSTNEKLF
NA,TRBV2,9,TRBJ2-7,ASRIYSGEY
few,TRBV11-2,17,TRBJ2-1,ASSLVEGVPEGHYNEQF
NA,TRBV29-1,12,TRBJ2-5,SVDRGGGGETQY
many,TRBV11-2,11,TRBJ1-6,ASSHDRGSPLH
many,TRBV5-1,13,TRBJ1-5,ASSWEGVPNQPQH
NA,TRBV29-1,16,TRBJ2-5,SVGRPTSGRSGTETQY
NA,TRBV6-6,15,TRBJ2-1,ASSYPPPWSSYNEQF
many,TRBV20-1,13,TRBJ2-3,SARVVAGKQDTQY
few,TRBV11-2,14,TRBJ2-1,ASSGLAGPLGNEQF
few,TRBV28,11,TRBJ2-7,ASRVAASYEQY
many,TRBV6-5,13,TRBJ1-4,ASSFTGATNEKLF
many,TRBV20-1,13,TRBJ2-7,SAHVAGRGGYEQY
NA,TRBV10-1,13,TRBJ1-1,ASSESGGPFAEAF
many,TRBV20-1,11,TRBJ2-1,SKVMTENNEQF
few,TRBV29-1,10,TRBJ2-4,SAGTPQGIQY
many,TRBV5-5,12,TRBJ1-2,ASSSAGQGYGYT
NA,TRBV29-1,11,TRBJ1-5,SVGGVESGPQH
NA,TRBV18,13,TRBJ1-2,ASSLNPGQGYGYT
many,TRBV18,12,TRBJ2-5,ASSRTGTKETQY
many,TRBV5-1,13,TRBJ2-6,ASSIRPSGANVLT
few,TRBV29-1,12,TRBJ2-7,SVGFGQGHSEQY
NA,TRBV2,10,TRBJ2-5,ASAFGRGTQY
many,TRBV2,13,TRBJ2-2,ASSLSGSSTGELF
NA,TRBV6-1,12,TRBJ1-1,ATYYPGQNTEAF
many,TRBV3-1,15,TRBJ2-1,ASSQRFGTSDYNEQF
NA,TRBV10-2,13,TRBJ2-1,ASSESAGPHNEQF
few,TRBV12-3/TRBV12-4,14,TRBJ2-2,ASTDYSGDPPGELF
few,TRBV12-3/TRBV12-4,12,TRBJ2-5,ASSWRGTQETQY
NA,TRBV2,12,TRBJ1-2,ASRGHLTNYGYT
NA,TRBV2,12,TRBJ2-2,ASGTSANTGELF